The 9 T cell receptor beta chains reported below all come from one sample, sequenced in a study of blood T cell repertoires in COVID-19. The data were produced by immunoSEQ multiplex PCR, yet TCRdb's version contains in-frame clones alone and is incomplete. The data hold under 200,000 clones, with roughly 87% observed a single time. Sequencing was carried out using PBMCs or T cells enriched from blood (not recorded which). These receptors all come from a man aged 50-60 years who had recovered from COVID-19.

The CDR3 region is CASSLAGGPNEQFF. CDR3 DNA sequence: TGTGCCAGCAGCTTAGCGGGGGGGCCAAATGAGCAGTTCTTC. The chain is built from TRBV28 and TRBJ2-1; 11 bases line up with TRBD2. This CDR3 is 14 amino acids long. The germline gives CDR1 MDHEN, CDR2 SYDVKM. Trimming cost V 6 bases and J 7 bases; bases outside gene matches: 5.

This chain joins TRBV9 and TRBJ2-7; TRBD1 is a possible D gene (5 bases). In germline, CDR1 is SGDLS, CDR2 YYNGEE. This CDR3 spans 14 amino acids. Trimming took 3 bases from V and 0 from J, leaving 10 bases between them. CDR3 sequence: CASSADSISYEQYF. The CDR3 DNA is TGTGCCAGCAGCGCCGACAGTATCTCCTACGAGCAGTACTTC.

The V call is TRBV6-5, the J call TRBJ2-3, with a weak D call TRBD2 (6 bases). Trimming pared 2 bases from V and 2 bases from J, leaving 14 bases between. Germline V lookup: CDR1 MNHEY, CDR2 SVGAGI. The CDR3 length is 16 residues. The CDR3 DNA is TGTGCCAGCAGTTACGATGGGAGGCGCTCCACAGATACGCAGTATTTT. Translation: CASSYDGRRSTDTQYF.

This chain joins TRBV12-3 or TRBV12-4 and TRBJ2-7; the D gene is possibly TRBD1 (5 bases). There are 13 residues in the CDR3. Trimming removed 1 base from V and 3 bases from J, with 7 bases in between. CDR3 protein: CASSLGQGYEQYF. The CDR3 DNA reads as TGTGCCAGCAGTTTAGGGCAGGGCTACGAGCAGTACTTC.

V gene TRBV5-1 combines with J gene TRBJ2-3; D is perhaps TRBD1 (6 bases). The V end was cut by 4 bases, the J end by 0 bases, with 12 bases between. This CDR3 comprises 15 residues. Germline V gene data show CDR1 as SGHRS and CDR2 as YFSETQ. The DNA for the CDR3 is TGCGCCAGCAGCCCGACAGGAACTAGCACAGATACGCAGTATTTT. It encodes CASSPTGTSTDTQYF. The complete variable domain, with remaining parts taken from reference TRBV5-1 and TRBJ2-3, reads KAGVTQTPRYLIKTRGQQVTLSCSPISGHRSVSWYQQTPGQGLQFLFEYFSETQRNKGNFPGRFSGRQFSNSRSEMNVSTLELGDSALYLCASSPTGTSTDTQYFGPGTRLTVL.

V usage is TRBV3-1 (or the pseudogene TRBV3-2) and J usage is TRBJ1-2; the D gene is possibly TRBD1 (5 bases). V lost 4 bases and J 1 base, leaving 13 bases between the germline ends. The CDR3 sequence is 15 residues long. Germline values: CDR1 LGHDT, CDR2 YNNKEL (reference sequence). This CDR3 is CASSPPGVRNYGYTF. CDR3 coding DNA: TGTGCCAGCAGCCCCCCGGGGGTTCGTAACTATGGCTACACCTTC.

The chain carries TRBV29-1 and TRBJ2-7, with D tentatively TRBD1 (5 bases). The germline V and J ends were trimmed by 0 bases and 3 bases, with 9 bases remaining between them. Germline-derived CDR1 and CDR2 are SQVTM and ANQGSEA. The CDR3 spans 13 residues. DNA for the CDR3: TGCAGCGTTGAAGAAGCGCAGGGCTACGAGCAGTACTTC. This translates into CSVEEAQGYEQYF.

This clone was recorded a few times. The chain employs TRBV6-6 and TRBJ1-6, with TRBD1 matching over 7 bases. There are 16 residues in the CDR3. Germline trimming cut 5 bases from V and 4 bases from J; bases unmatched to any gene: 8. Germline lookup yields CDR1 MNHNY and CDR2 SVGAGI (reference sequence). CDR3 nucleotide sequence: TGTGCCAGCAGTCCGAAGGGGGCAGAGTATAATTCACCCCTCCACTTT. It yields the protein CASSPKGAEYNSPLHF.

The chain joins TRBV6-1 to TRBJ1-4; no definite D call. The V end was cut by 6 bases, the J end by 8 bases, with 19 bases between. The CDR3 is 15 residues long. The germline gives CDR1 MNHNS, CDR2 SASEGT. The chain's CDR3 is CASSQQVGEREKLFF. The CDR3 bases are TGTGCCAGCAGCCAGCAGGTGGGCGAGCGGGAAAAACTGTTTTTT.